The 30 T cell receptor beta chains listed next were all sequenced from one sample in a study of cytomegalovirus exposure and HLA in healthy donors. Use of 60 Vbeta and 13 Jbeta primers characterized the PCR. Some clones are missing from TCRdb's copy, which holds only in-frame ones; the method was immunoSEQ multiplex PCR. The table shows about 140,000 clones, with roughly 83% occurring only once. The sample comprised PBMCs. These receptors came from a man between 35 and 55 years old in good health and CMV-seronegative.

The rearrangement joins TRBV6-6 to TRBJ2-7; 10 bases fit TRBD1. The CDR3 sequence is 14 residues long. V dropped 5 bases and J dropped 4; count of bases not matched to a gene: 5. The germline V gene has CDR1 MNHNY and CDR2 SVGAGI (reference sequence). For the CDR3, the DNA is TGTGCCAGCAGTAACGGACAGGGGGGGTACGAGCAGTACTTC. It codes for CASSNGQGGYEQYF.

This chain connects TRBV5-1 to TRBJ1-2; the D is unclear. The ends were cut back, 0 bases at V and 8 bases at J, with 11 bases in the middle. The germline CDR1 and CDR2 sequences are SGHRS and YFSETQ. CDR3 length: 13 amino acids. The CDR3 sequence is CASSLAGAGGYTF. The CDR3 DNA reads TGCGCCAGCAGCTTGGCAGGTGCTGGGGGCTACACCTTC.

V gene TRBV10-3 combines with J gene TRBJ1-2; TRBD1 matches at 8 bases. Germline values: CDR1 ENHRY, CDR2 SYGVKD. After removal of 3 bases from V and 0 bases from J, the junction contained 3 bases not matched to a gene. The CDR3 contains 15 residues. This chain's CDR3 is CAISEPGQANYGYTF. CDR3 nucleotides: TGTGCCATCAGTGAACCGGGACAGGCTAACTATGGCTACACCTTC.

The chain links TRBV11-2 to TRBJ1-5; D not resolved. The CDR3 runs 13 residues. CDR1 and CDR2 from the germline V gene are SGHAT and FQNNGV. Trimming shortened V by 6 bases and J by 0 bases, and 6 bases separated the two germline ends. The CDR3 nucleotides are TGTGCCAGCAGTCAACATAGCAATCAGCCCCAGCATTTT. The encoded protein is CASSQHSNQPQHF.

This clone was seen more than once but under ten times. The DNA of the CDR3 is TGTGCCAGCAGACGCATCGATAGCGGAGACCAGACCGGGGAGCTGTTTTTT. Translated: CASRRIDSGDQTGELFF. V is TRBV7-2 and J is TRBJ2-2, with D tentatively TRBD2 (6 bases). Germline CDR1 is SGHTA and CDR2 is FQGNSA. This CDR3 is 17 amino acids long. Trimming took 6 bases from V and 5 from J, leaving 22 bases between them. Full variable domain (remainder filled in from reference TRBV7-2 and TRBJ2-2): GAGVSQSPSNKVTEKGKDVELRCDPISGHTALYWYRQSLGQGLEFLIYFQGNSAPDKSGLPSDRFSAERTGGSVSTLTIQRTQQEDSAVYLCASRRIDSGDQTGELFFGEGSRLTVL.

The CDR3 reads CASSEGLAVETQYF. DNA of the CDR3: TGCGCCAGCAGCGAGGGACTAGCTGTTGAGACCCAGTACTTC. This chain joins TRBV5-1 and TRBJ2-5; 9 nucleotides line up with TRBD2. V was clipped by 4 bases and J by 5 bases; unmatched bases: 6. The germline V gene has CDR1 SGHRS and CDR2 YFSETQ. The CDR3 length is 14 residues.

The chain recombines TRBV5-1 with TRBJ2-1; D is unresolved. This CDR3 spans 13 amino acids. The V end was cut by 0 bases, the J end by 7 bases, with 8 bases between. Germline CDR1 SGHRS, CDR2 YFSETQ. The CDR3 DNA sequence: TGCGCCAGCAGCTTGGCTGTGTCGAATGAGCAGTTCTTC. It codes for CASSLAVSNEQFF.

This chain connects TRBV18 to TRBJ2-7; 8 bases agree with TRBD1. Germline loops: CDR1 KGHSH, CDR2 LQKENI. Unmatched junction bases numbered 7, after V lost 2 bases and J lost 7 bases. The CDR3 runs to 14 residues. Here the CDR3 reads CASSPVAGGGEQYF. DNA for the CDR3: TGTGCCAGCTCACCAGTGGCAGGGGGCGGAGAGCAGTACTTC.

The chain is built from TRBV19 and TRBJ1-6; D not resolved. Germline assignment: CDR1 LNHDA and CDR2 SQIVND (reference sequence). Trimming pared 4 bases from V and 9 bases from J, leaving 16 bases between. This CDR3 is built from 15 residues. CDR3 in DNA: TGTGCCAGTAGTACCTCAACCGGGGTAGGTTCACCCCTCCACTTT. Residues: CASSTSTGVGSPLHF.

The genes are TRBV11-3 and TRBJ2-1; 8 bases map to TRBD1. The junction had 7 bases not matched to a gene; V was cut back by 5 bases and J by 7 bases. This CDR3 region has 14 residues. Germline CDR1 SGHNT, CDR2 YENEEA. In nucleotides, the CDR3 is TGTGCCAGCAGCCTCCGACAGGGGAGGAATGAGCAGTTCTTC. This encodes CASSLRQGRNEQFF.

CDR3 nucleotides: TGTGCCACACGAAAGGGACATCAGGGCGAAAAACTGTTTTTT. This encodes CATRKGHQGEKLFF. The chain has TRBV28 and TRBJ1-4; D might be TRBD1 (6 bases). The CDR3 spans 14 residues. Trimming took off 10 bases at V and 8 bases at J, with 20 bases between the two ends. The germline V gene has CDR1 MDHEN and CDR2 SYDVKM.

This clone was observed a single time. CDR3 loop: CASSPLTQSSYNEQFF. The CDR3 nucleotides are TGTGCCAGCAGCCCTTTAACACAAAGCTCCTACAATGAGCAGTTCTTC. The chain is built from TRBV5-6 and TRBJ2-1; D unresolved. Trimming pared 4 bases from V and 0 bases from J, leaving 14 bases between. CDR1 and CDR2 (germline): SGHDT, YYEEEE. The CDR3 is 16 amino acids.

This clone was observed a few times. The CDR3 DNA sequence: TGTGCCAGCAGCGGTGGCCAGGGCTACGAGCAGTACTTC. This codes for CASSGGQGYEQYF. The chain employs TRBV7-9 and TRBJ2-7, with D maybe TRBD1 (5 bases). The CDR3 length is 13 residues. Between the trimmed V and J ends, which lost 5 bases and 3 bases, there was a span of 11 bases. Germline V gene data show CDR1 as SEHNR and CDR2 as FQNEAQ (reference sequence).

The J gene is TRBJ2-5, the V gene TRBV5-1; 8 positions match TRBD2. CDR3 size: 15 residues. V trimming: 0 bases; J trimming: 3 bases; junction bases outside the gene matches: 4. Germline V gene sequence: CDR1 SGHRS, CDR2 YFSETQ. The CDR3 DNA sequence: TGCGCCAGCAGCTTGGTTAGCGGGGCCGAAGAGACCCAGTACTTC. Translation gives CASSLVSGAEETQYF. Filled out from reference TRBV5-1 and TRBJ2-5, the complete variable domain reads KAGVTQTPRYLIKTRGQQVTLSCSPISGHRSVSWYQQTPGQGLQFLFEYFSETQRNKGNFPGRFSGRQFSNSRSEMNVSTLELGDSALYLCASSLVSGAEETQYFGPGTRLLVL.

The chain combines TRBV6-5 with TRBJ1-2, with unresolved D. Germline values: CDR1 MNHEY, CDR2 SVGAGI. This CDR3 has 14 amino acids. The ends were cut back, 8 bases at V and 4 bases at J, with 17 bases in the middle. CDR3 loop: CASFSQAGSYGYTF. Here the CDR3 DNA reads TGTGCCAGCTTTTCCCAGGCGGGGAGCTATGGCTACACCTTC.

V is TRBV30 and J is TRBJ2-1, with D perhaps TRBD2 (5 bases). Trimming shortened V by 6 bases and J by 4 bases, and 13 bases separated the two germline ends. In germline, CDR1 is GTSNPN, CDR2 SVGIG (reference sequence). The CDR3 has 13 amino acids. The CDR3 protein is CACTRVKYNEQFF. The CDR3 nucleotides read TGTGCCTGCACTAGGGTCAAATACAATGAGCAGTTCTTC.

The V call is TRBV9, the J call TRBJ2-5, with unresolved D. The germline V gene has CDR1 SGDLS and CDR2 YYNGEE. The ends were cut back, 0 bases at V and 1 base at J, with 7 bases in the middle. The CDR3 length is 14 residues. This CDR3 reads CASSVAPRQETQYF. CDR3 coding DNA: TGTGCCAGCAGCGTAGCTCCCCGCCAAGAGACCCAGTACTTC.

V is TRBV5-8 and J is TRBJ2-2, with 12 bases matching TRBD2. CDR3 length equals 16 residues. Germline V CDR1 and CDR2: SGHTS, YDEGEE. The V gene end was trimmed by 0 bases and the J gene end by 3 bases; junction bases not matched to a gene: 0. The CDR3 loop is CASSLGLAGDTGELFF. The CDR3 DNA follows: TGTGCCAGCAGCTTGGGACTAGCGGGGGACACCGGGGAGCTGTTTTTT.

The chain carries TRBV7-9 and TRBJ2-7, with 11 bases that match TRBD2. Per germline, CDR1 SEHNR and CDR2 FQNEAQ (reference sequence). J gave up 0 bases and V 10 bases, and 11 bases lay outside the gene matches. The CDR3 runs to 16 residues. Written as DNA, the CDR3 is TGTGCCAAGGGCCTAGCGGGGGGCCGGATCTCCTACGAGCAGTACTTC. It encodes CAKGLAGGRISYEQYF.

Remarks on this clone: The junction shows a germline mismatch at one end, possibly a read error. The chain joins TRBV7-7 to TRBJ2-1; D gene unclear. CDR1 and CDR2 (germline): SSHAT, FNYEAQ (reference sequence). CDR3 size: 13 residues. CDR3 sequence (DNA): TGTGCTAGCAGCTTAGCCATTTACAATGAGCAGTTCTTC. Amino acids: CASSLAIYNEQFF.

This clone has only one observation. The J gene is TRBJ1-2, the V gene TRBV5-1, with a possible D match to TRBD1 (6 bases). The length of the CDR3 is 14 residues. Trimming stripped 7 bases from V and 3 bases from J, with 16 bases between. Looked up from germline, CDR1 is SGHRS and CDR2 is YFSETQ. The CDR3 protein is CASGTDSAHYGYTF. For the CDR3, the DNA is TGCGCCAGCGGTACGGACAGCGCGCACTATGGCTACACCTTC.

This chain connects TRBV5-1 to TRBJ2-7; TRBD2 matches at 9 bases. V lost 3 bases, J lost 3 bases, and 7 bases stayed unmatched. The CDR3 consists of 15 residues. Germline V lookup: CDR1 SGHRS, CDR2 YFSETQ. CDR3 sequence reads: CASSSWASGDYEQYF. CDR3 DNA: TGCGCCAGCAGCTCGTGGGCTAGCGGGGACTACGAGCAGTACTTC.

The chain employs TRBV13 and TRBJ2-5; maybe TRBD2 (7 bases). With 4 bases removed from V and 5 bases from J, the gap between germline ends came to 17 bases. The germline V gene encodes CDR1 PRHDT and CDR2 FYEKMQ (reference sequence). The CDR3 totals 15 residues. The CDR3 here is CASSWGDGGHETQYF. In DNA, the CDR3 is TGTGCCAGCAGCTGGGGGGACGGGGGGCATGAGACCCAGTACTTC.

This clone has just a few counts. V gene TRBV7-2 combines with J gene TRBJ2-1; 13 bases align to TRBD2. The CDR3 is 14 amino acids. V lost 11 bases, J lost 9 bases, and 10 bases stayed unmatched. In germline, CDR1 is SGHTA, CDR2 FQGNSA. CDR3 DNA sequence: TGTGCCTCAAACCCGGGACTAGCGGGACTTGAGCAGTTCTTC. It encodes CASNPGLAGLEQFF.

CDR3 coding DNA: TGTGCCAGCAGTTTATCGCGGAACACTGAAGCTTTCTTT. Its translation: CASSLSRNTEAFF. The chain links TRBV27 to TRBJ1-1; D remains unclear. Germline CDR1 is MNHEY and CDR2 is SMNVEV (reference sequence). The CDR3 spans 13 residues. The ends were cut back, 0 bases at V and 1 base at J, with 3 bases in the middle.

The rearrangement joins TRBV5-5 to TRBJ2-5; 9 nucleotides match TRBD2. The CDR3 totals 16 residues. Per germline, CDR1 SGHKS and CDR2 YYEKEE (reference sequence). Losses at the gene ends were 0 bases for V and 5 bases for J; bases not matched to a gene: 8. The CDR3 sequence: CASSLELAGGPETQYF. For the CDR3, the DNA is TGTGCCAGCAGCTTGGAACTCGCGGGAGGGCCGGAGACCCAGTACTTC.

The chain uses TRBV7-2 and TRBJ2-7; perhaps TRBD2 as D (6 bases). V was clipped by 3 bases and J by 3 bases, with 15 bases between them. The CDR3 is made up of 15 amino acids. The germline CDR1 and CDR2 sequences are SGHTA and FQGNSA. Written as DNA, the CDR3 is TGTGCCAGCAGCTTGGGGGGTTTCCGGGGCTACGAGCAGTACTTC. It is translated as CASSLGGFRGYEQYF.

This chain joins TRBV19 and TRBJ1-5; 11 bases line up with TRBD1. The trim removed 8 bases at V and 4 bases at J, leaving 7 bases unmatched. Germline V lookup: CDR1 LNHDA, CDR2 SQIVND (reference sequence). This CDR3 region has 15 residues. CDR3 in DNA: TGTGCCAGTGGGTGGACAGGGGGCGAAAATCAGCCCCAGCATTTT. Residues: CASGWTGGENQPQHF.

The chain has TRBV15 and TRBJ1-5; the D gene is possibly TRBD1 (6 bases). The ends were cut back, 0 bases at V and 5 bases at J, with 11 bases in the middle. CDR1 is LNHNV and CDR2 is YYDKDF in the germline V gene (reference sequence). There are 15 residues in the CDR3. As DNA, the CDR3 is TGTGCCACCAGCAGAGACAGGGGTACCTATCAGCCCCAGCATTTT. Translation: CATSRDRGTYQPQHF.

V is TRBV4-3 and J is TRBJ1-5; 7 bases align to TRBD1. V lost 0 bases, J lost 5 bases, and 4 bases stayed unmatched. Germline assignment: CDR1 LGHNA and CDR2 YSLEER. This CDR3 contains 15 residues. The chain's CDR3 is CASSQDWTGHQPQHF. In DNA, the CDR3 is TGCGCCAGCAGCCAAGATTGGACAGGACATCAGCCCCAGCATTTT.